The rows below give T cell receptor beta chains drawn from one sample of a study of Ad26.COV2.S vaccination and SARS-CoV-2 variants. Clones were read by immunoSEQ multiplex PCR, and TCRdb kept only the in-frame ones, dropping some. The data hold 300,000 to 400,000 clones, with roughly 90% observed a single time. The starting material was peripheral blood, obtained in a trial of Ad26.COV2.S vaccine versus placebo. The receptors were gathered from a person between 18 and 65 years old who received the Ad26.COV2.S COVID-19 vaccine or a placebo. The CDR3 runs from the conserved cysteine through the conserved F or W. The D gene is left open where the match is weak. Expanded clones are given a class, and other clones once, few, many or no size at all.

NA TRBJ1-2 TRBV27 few TGTGCCAGCAGTCCCCAGGGTGTCTATGGCTACACCTTC CASSPQGVYGYTF
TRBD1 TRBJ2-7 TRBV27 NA TGTGCCAGCAGGAGTACAGGGGGAGCAAGCTCCTACGAGCAGTACTTC CASRSTGGASSYEQYF
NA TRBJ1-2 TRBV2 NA TGTGCCAGCAGTGACGGGGGTAGCTATGGCTACACCTTC CASSDGGSYGYTF
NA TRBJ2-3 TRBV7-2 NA TGTGCCAGCAGCGAATATCCGGATACGCAGTATTTT CASSEYPDTQYF
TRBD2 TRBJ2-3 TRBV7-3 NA TGTGCCAGCAGCCGGGGACTAGGCACAGATACGCAGTATTTT CASSRGLGTDTQYF
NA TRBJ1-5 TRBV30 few TGTGCCTGGGGACTTCTTAGCAATCAGCCCCAGCATTTT CAWGLLSNQPQHF
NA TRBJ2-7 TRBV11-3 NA TGTGCCAGCAGCTTAGTTGACGGGACCCACGGATCTAAGCAGTACTTC CASSLVDGTHGSKQYF
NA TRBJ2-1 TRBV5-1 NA TGCGCCAGCAAGGGTCAAGGGTACAATGAGCAGTTCTTC CASKGQGYNEQFF
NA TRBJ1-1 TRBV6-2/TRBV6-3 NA TGTGCCAGCAGTTCCCCTCCCAACTCACAAACTATAGACTATGAAGCTTTCTTT CASSSPPNSQTIDYEAFF
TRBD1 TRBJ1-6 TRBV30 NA TGTGCCTGGACCCCCGGGACAGGGCATATGTCCCTCCACTTT CAWTPGTGHMSLHF
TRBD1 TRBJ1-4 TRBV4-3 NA TGCGCCAGCAGCCAAGGGACAGGGGGCGGGGGGGTTAAAAAACTGTTTTTT CASSQGTGGGGVKKLFF
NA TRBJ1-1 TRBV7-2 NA TGTGCCAGCAGCCCCCTTCTGGCTGAAGCTTTCTTT CASSPLLAEAFF
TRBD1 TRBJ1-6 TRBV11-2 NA TGTGCCAGCAGATCGACAGGGGGAAGCTTCAATTCACCCCTCCACTTT CASRSTGGSFNSPLHF
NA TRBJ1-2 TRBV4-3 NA TGCGCCAGCAGCCAAGGAGGGGCTAACTATGGCTACACCTTC CASSQGGANYGYTF
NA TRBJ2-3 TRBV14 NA TGTGCCAGCAGCCTGATGGGTGGGGCTAGCACAGATACGCAGTATTTT CASSLMGGASTDTQYF
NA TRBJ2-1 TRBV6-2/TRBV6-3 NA TGTGCCAGCAGTGTACAGGACAATGAGCAGTTCTTC CASSVQDNEQFF
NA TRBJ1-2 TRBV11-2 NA TGTGCCAGCAGCTTAGAAAGCTGGGCCAGGGTCTATGGCTACACCTTC CASSLESWARVYGYTF
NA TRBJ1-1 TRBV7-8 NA TGTGCCAGCAGCTTAGTAGGCGGGGGAGGTAACACTGAAGCTTTCTTT CASSLVGGGGNTEAFF
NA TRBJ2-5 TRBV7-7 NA TGTGCCAGCAGCCTAATTCATGAGGGGCCGGAGACCCAGTACTTC CASSLIHEGPETQYF
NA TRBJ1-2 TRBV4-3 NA TGCGCCAGCAGCCATCAATTCCGAGTGGACAGCGCCAACTATGGCTACACCTTC CASSHQFRVDSANYGYTF